This record concerns one T cell receptor (beta chain) sequence. This record comes from a study of T cell responses to AZD1222 COVID-19 vaccine. Profiled with immunoSEQ multiplex PCR; TCRdb holds only in-frame clones, not every one. The sample lists about 69,000 clones, roughly 80% occurring once. CDR3 length: 14 residues. V was trimmed by 11 bases and J by 0 bases, leaving 16 bases between them. Germline-derived CDR1 and CDR2 are MNHEY and SVGAGI. This specimen consisted of peripheral blood, obtained 28 days after the second AZD1222 dose. The V gene is TRBV6-5, the J gene TRBJ1-1; possibly TRBD1 for D (6 bases). The TCR sequence derives from an adult who received the AZD1222 COVID-19 vaccine. Here the CDR3 reads CALARGLMNTEAFF. The CDR3 bases are TGTGCCCTGGCCAGGGGCCTCATGAACACTGAAGCTTTCTTT.